This passage covers 30 T cell receptor beta chains from one sample sequenced in a study of blood T cell repertoires in COVID-19. The method was immunoSEQ multiplex PCR; TCRdb's version includes in-frame clones alone and lacks a portion of them. The table has some 130,000 clones, around 89% seen once. The sample consisted of peripheral blood. Source of these receptors: a man between 60 and 75 years old with COVID-19, enrolled during active disease.

The chain couples TRBV18 to TRBJ2-5; D unclear. The CDR3 runs 14 residues. Trimming shortened V by 2 bases and J by 2 bases, and 9 bases separated the two germline ends. Germline V CDR1 and CDR2: KGHSH, LQKENI. This chain's CDR3 is CASSPVFSQETQYF. CDR3 DNA: TGTGCCAGCTCACCAGTGTTTTCACAAGAGACCCAGTACTTC. The whole variable domain, remainder taken from reference TRBV18 and TRBJ2-5, is NAGVMQNPRHLVRRRGQEARLRCSPMKGHSHVYWYRQLPEEGLKFMVYLQKENIIDESGMPKERFSAEFPKEGPSILRIQQVVRGDSAAYFCASSPVFSQETQYFGPGTRLLVL.

The chain recombines TRBV4-1 with TRBJ1-5; maybe TRBD1 (6 bases). Germline V gene lookup returns CDR1 MGHRA and CDR2 YSYEKL. The V and J ends lost 0 bases and 6 bases respectively, with 15 bases between them. The CDR3 covers 16 residues. CDR3 in DNA: TGCGCCAGCAGCCAAGAGGGGAGGGGGGAAAGTCAGCCCCAGCATTTT. This encodes CASSQEGRGESQPQHF.

This chain links TRBV2 with TRBJ1-5; a possible D gene is TRBD1 (6 bases). Trimming left V 7 bases short and J 4 bases short, with 11 bases between. CDR1 and CDR2 (germline): SNHLY, FYNNEI. The CDR3 loop spans 13 amino acids. The CDR3 DNA is TGTGCCAGCACAGGACAGCCGAATCAGCCCCAGCATTTT. It is translated as CASTGQPNQPQHF.

The rearrangement uses TRBV5-4 and TRBJ2-3; 9 positions match TRBD1. This CDR3 spans 14 amino acids. Per the germline V gene, CDR1 is SGHNT and CDR2 is YYREEE (reference sequence). Trimming removed 1 base from V and 5 bases from J; junction bases left unmatched: 2. The DNA of the CDR3 is TGTGCCAGCAGCTTGAGGACAGGGGTAGATACGCAGTATTTT. Its translation: CASSLRTGVDTQYF.

The chain has TRBV28 and TRBJ1-6, with TRBD1 as a possible D gene (6 bases). CDR1 is MDHEN, CDR2 SYDVKM, per germline. The CDR3 has 13 amino acids. CDR3 in DNA: TGTGCTACAGGGTACACCTATAATTCACCCCTCCACTTT. Translating gives CATGYTYNSPLHF.

The rearrangement links TRBV18 to TRBJ2-7; TRBD1 agrees at 9 bases. Germline V gene lookup returns CDR1 KGHSH and CDR2 LQKENI. Trimming removed 6 bases from V and 4 bases from J; junction bases left unmatched: 7. The CDR3 sequence is 14 residues long. This CDR3 is CASSPGTGRYEQYF. CDR3 DNA: TGTGCCAGCTCCCCCGGGACAGGGAGATACGAGCAGTACTTC.

The chain recombines TRBV5-1 with TRBJ2-1, with 10 bases identical to TRBD1. The CDR3 is 15 amino acids. CDR1 SGHRS and CDR2 YFSETQ come from the germline V gene. Germline trimming cut 2 bases from V and 8 bases from J; bases unmatched to any gene: 7. The CDR3 bases are TGCGCCAGCAGCTTAGACAGGGGGCGCATAGATGAGCAGTTCTTC. This translates into CASSLDRGRIDEQFF. Together with reference TRBV5-1 and TRBJ2-1, the CDR3 gives the full variable domain: KAGVTQTPRYLIKTRGQQVTLSCSPISGHRSVSWYQQTPGQGLQFLFEYFSETQRNKGNFPGRFSGRQFSNSRSEMNVSTLELGDSALYLCASSLDRGRIDEQFFGPGTRLTVL.

V is TRBV30 and J is TRBJ1-5; no reliable D call. Between the trimmed V and J ends, which lost 7 bases and 2 bases, there was a span of 15 bases. CDR1 and CDR2 from the germline V gene are GTSNPN and SVGIG (reference sequence). This CDR3 spans 14 amino acids. The CDR3 DNA reads TGTGCCTTACAGAGTTCGGGAGGCAATCAGCCCCAGCATTTT. It encodes CALQSSGGNQPQHF.

The V call is TRBV3-1 (or the pseudogene TRBV3-2), the J call TRBJ2-1; TRBD2 aligns across 16 bases. The length of the CDR3 is 17 residues. Germline loops: CDR1 LGHDT, CDR2 YNNKEL (reference sequence). The junction had 3 bases not matched to a gene; V was cut back by 0 bases and J by 7 bases. CDR3 in DNA: TGTGCCAGCAGCCAAGAAGTGGGACTAGCGGGGGGGAATGAGCAGTTCTTC. Its translation is CASSQEVGLAGGNEQFF.

This chain uses TRBV5-6 with TRBJ1-5; 9 nucleotides agree with TRBD1. V lost 4 bases to trimming and J lost 0 bases; unmatched junction nucleotides: 11. CDR3 length equals 18 residues. Germline CDR1 is SGHDT and CDR2 is YYEEEE. CDR3 in amino acids: CASSLRQGGIYSNQPQHF. The DNA for the CDR3 is TGTGCCAGCAGCCTTAGACAGGGGGGGATTTATAGCAATCAGCCCCAGCATTTT.

This chain connects TRBV11-2 to TRBJ2-5; D possibly corresponds to TRBD2 (5 bases). V was shortened by 1 base and J by 7 bases, with 10 bases between the two germline ends. Germline V gene lookup returns CDR1 SGHAT and CDR2 FQNNGV. The CDR3 totals 13 residues. The CDR3 loop is CASSLVRAATQYF. Here the CDR3 DNA reads TGTGCCAGCAGCTTAGTGAGGGCCGCGACCCAGTACTTC.

The rearrangement joins TRBV13 to TRBJ1-1; D remains ambiguous. The CDR3 has 15 amino acids. Germline values: CDR1 PRHDT, CDR2 FYEKMQ (reference sequence). V was cut by 1 base and J by 2 bases, with 11 bases left in between. CDR3 sequence: CASSLVGGSNTEAFF. The CDR3 bases are TGTGCCAGCAGCTTAGTAGGCGGGTCCAACACTGAAGCTTTCTTT.

V is TRBV2 and J is TRBJ1-2, with unresolved D. This CDR3 comprises 13 residues. The V gene's germline CDR1 is SNHLY and CDR2 FYNNEI. Trimming took off 8 bases at V and 1 base at J, with 11 bases between the two ends. CDR3: CASYPRDNYGYTF. DNA of the CDR3: TGTGCCAGCTATCCTCGGGATAACTATGGCTACACCTTC.

This clone was seen a handful of times. The CDR3 sequence is CASNSLMNTEAFF. CDR3 DNA sequence: TGTGCCAGCAACTCTCTCATGAACACTGAAGCTTTCTTT. V gene TRBV12-3 or TRBV12-4 combines with J gene TRBJ1-1; D is unclear. The CDR3 runs 13 residues. Trimming removed 7 bases from V and 0 bases from J, with 9 bases in between.

The chain employs TRBV6-1 and TRBJ1-6; D is possibly TRBD1 (6 bases). The V and J ends lost 3 bases and 3 bases respectively, with 12 bases between them. This CDR3 contains 16 residues. CDR1 is MNHNS, CDR2 SASEGT, per germline. The CDR3 region is CASSDLGQHYNSPLHF. CDR3 coding DNA: TGTGCCAGCAGTGACCTCGGACAGCACTATAATTCACCCCTCCACTTT.

The chain links TRBV19 to TRBJ1-3; D call uncertain. Germline assignment: CDR1 LNHDA and CDR2 SQIVND (reference sequence). V lost 2 bases and J 0 bases, leaving 5 bases between the germline ends. The length of the CDR3 is 14 residues. In nucleotides, the CDR3 is TGTGCCAGTAGTATACGGGTCTCTGGAAACACCATATATTTT. This gives the protein CASSIRVSGNTIYF. Using reference TRBV19 and TRBJ1-3 for the parts outside the CDR3, the full variable domain is DGGITQSPKYLFRKEGQNVTLSCEQNLNHDAMYWYRQDPGQGLRLIYYSQIVNDFQKGDIAEGYSVSREKKESFPLTVTSAQKNPTAFYLCASSIRVSGNTIYFGEGSWLTVV.

This chain links TRBV6-6 with TRBJ1-4; 9 positions agree with TRBD1. The V gene's germline CDR1 is MNHNY and CDR2 SVGAGI (reference sequence). The V segment lost 6 bases and the J segment 7 bases; nucleotides outside the gene matches: 12. There are 16 residues in the CDR3. The CDR3 loop is CASSQRTGTGREKLFF. CDR3 DNA sequence: TGTGCCAGCAGCCAGAGGACGGGGACAGGGCGTGAAAAACTGTTTTTT.

The chain carries TRBV20-1 and TRBJ1-2; D is unresolved. Deletions cut 3 bases from V and 8 bases from J, with 10 bases between. Germline CDR1 is DFQATT and CDR2 is SNEGSKA (reference sequence). The CDR3 runs 11 residues. CDR3 DNA: TGCAGTGCTAGCCTCCCGGGAGGCTACACCTTC. It specifies CSASLPGGYTF.

The chain combines TRBV15 with TRBJ2-1, with 12 nucleotides matching TRBD2. CDR3 length equals 15 residues. The J segment lost 7 bases and the V segment lost 9 bases, leaving 10 bases of the junction unmatched. Germline V lookup: CDR1 LNHNV, CDR2 YYDKDF (reference sequence). CDR3 sequence: CATTSGLAGRNEQFF. In nucleotides, the CDR3 is TGTGCCACAACCTCTGGACTAGCGGGAAGAAATGAGCAGTTCTTC.

The chain has TRBV7-2 and TRBJ2-5; 10 bases are shared with TRBD2. This CDR3 is built from 15 residues. The V and J ends lost 5 bases and 4 bases, in that order; junction bases with no gene match: 7. Germline V lookup: CDR1 SGHTA, CDR2 FQGNSA. The CDR3 coding sequence is TGTGCCAGCAGCCCGGGGAGCGGGAGGGGAGAGACCCAGTACTTC. This encodes CASSPGSGRGETQYF.

The chain employs TRBV4-3 and TRBJ1-5, with D tentatively TRBD1 (5 bases). Per the germline V gene, CDR1 is LGHNA and CDR2 is YSLEER. This CDR3 has 16 residues. V lost 1 base and J lost 6, with 16 bases in between. The DNA for the CDR3 is TGCGCCAGCAGCCAAGCCCGGACCATGCAGGGTCAGCCCCAGCATTTT. Encoded protein: CASSQARTMQGQPQHF.

This chain joins TRBV2 and TRBJ2-6, with D maybe TRBD1 (6 bases). This CDR3 is built from 15 residues. Germline V gives CDR1 SNHLY, CDR2 FYNNEI. The ends were cut back, 1 base at V and 4 bases at J, with 8 bases in the middle. The CDR3, as DNA: TGTGCCAGCAGTGAAGGGCAGGGGGGGGCCAACGTCCTGACTTTC. Its protein product is CASSEGQGGANVLTF.

This clone appeared a single time. The V and J genes are TRBV5-5 and TRBJ2-2; no firm D call. Germline assignment: CDR1 SGHKS and CDR2 YYEKEE (reference sequence). The CDR3 runs to 12 residues. V dropped 2 bases and J dropped 6 bases, with 5 bases sitting between them. The CDR3: CASSFEAGELFF. CDR3 DNA sequence: TGTGCCAGCAGCTTCGAGGCCGGGGAGCTGTTTTTT. The complete variable domain, with remaining parts taken from reference TRBV5-5 and TRBJ2-2, reads DAGVTQSPTHLIKTRGQQVTLRCSPISGHKSVSWYQQVLGQGPQFIFQYYEKEERGRGNFPDRFSARQFPNYSSELNVNALLLGDSALYLCASSFEAGELFFGEGSRLTVL.

V gene TRBV28 combines with J gene TRBJ2-1, with 7 bases that match TRBD2. The ends lost 7 bases at V and 6 bases at J; junction bases unmatched: 6. The length of the CDR3 is 13 residues. Looked up from germline, CDR1 is MDHEN and CDR2 is SYDVKM. The CDR3 sequence: CASKDPGGNEQFF. The CDR3 DNA is TGTGCCAGCAAAGACCCGGGGGGCAATGAGCAGTTCTTC.

The J gene is TRBJ2-7, the V gene TRBV12-3 or TRBV12-4; tentative D call: TRBD1 (6 bases). CDR3 length equals 13 residues. The ends were cut back, 7 bases at V and 2 bases at J, with 12 bases in the middle. CDR3 sequence reads: CASTTQGTYEQYF. For the CDR3, the DNA is TGTGCCAGCACCACACAGGGAACCTACGAGCAGTACTTC.

The chain has TRBV6-1 and TRBJ1-6; possibly TRBD1 for D (6 bases). The CDR3 is made up of 15 amino acids. Germline loops: CDR1 MNHNS, CDR2 SASEGT. Trimming cost V 2 bases and J 7 bases, with 12 bases left between them. In DNA form, the CDR3 reads TGTGCCAGCAGTGAATGGGGGGGGCTAAATTCACCCCTCCACTTT. Protein product: CASSEWGGLNSPLHF.

The V call is TRBV6-2 or TRBV6-3, the J call TRBJ1-5, with TRBD1 as a possible D gene (5 bases). Trimming removed 0 bases from V and 6 bases from J, with 9 bases in between. CDR1 is MNHEY, CDR2 SVGEGT, per germline. The CDR3 has 14 amino acids. The CDR3 DNA sequence: TGTGCCAGCAGTTACTCCAGGGAAAGTCAGCCCCAGCATTTT. This codes for CASSYSRESQPQHF.

V usage is TRBV7-3 and J usage is TRBJ1-6; D is undetermined. V lost 2 bases and J lost 6, with 8 bases in between. Germline V gives CDR1 SGHTA, CDR2 FQGTGA. CDR3 length equals 14 residues. The CDR3 protein is CASSLASRNSPLHF. In DNA form, the CDR3 reads TGTGCCAGCAGCTTAGCTAGCCGTAATTCACCCCTCCACTTT.

V and J are TRBV10-3 and TRBJ1-2; 8 nucleotides match TRBD1. The CDR3 consists of 18 residues. In germline, CDR1 is ENHRY, CDR2 SYGVKD. V lost 0 bases to trimming and J lost 5 bases; unmatched junction nucleotides: 14. This chain's CDR3 is CAISESGLKDRALYGYTF. Written as DNA, the CDR3 is TGTGCCATCAGTGAGTCCGGTTTAAAGGACAGGGCCTTGTATGGCTACACCTTC.

The rearrangement uses TRBV6-1 and TRBJ1-6; 7 bases are shared with TRBD1. After removal of 7 bases from V and 9 bases from J, the junction contained 3 bases not matched to a gene. From germline, CDR1 is MNHNS and CDR2 SASEGT. This CDR3 comprises 12 residues. CDR3 DNA sequence: TGTGCCAGCATTAGACAGGGTTCACCCCTCCACTTT. It is translated as CASIRQGSPLHF.